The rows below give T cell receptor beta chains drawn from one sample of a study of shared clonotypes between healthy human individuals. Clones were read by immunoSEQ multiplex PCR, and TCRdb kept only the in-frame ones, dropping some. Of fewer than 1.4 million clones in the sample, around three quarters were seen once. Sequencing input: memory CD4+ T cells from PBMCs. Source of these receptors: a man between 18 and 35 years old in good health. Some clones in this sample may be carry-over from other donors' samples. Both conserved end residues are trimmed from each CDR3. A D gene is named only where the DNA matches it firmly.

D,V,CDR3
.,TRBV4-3,ASSQRVGGMTSTDTQY
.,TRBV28,ASSLWVQGGGNTIY
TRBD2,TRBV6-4,ASSPGLAGSYEQY
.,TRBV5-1,ASSPMDSSNQPQH
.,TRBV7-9,ASSPLAWSSYNEQF
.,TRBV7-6,ASSLSGGRGGYT
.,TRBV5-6,ASSGRSSYEQY
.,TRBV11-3,ASGLGDTQY
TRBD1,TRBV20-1,SVGQTYEQY
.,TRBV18,ASSPSRDSNQPQH
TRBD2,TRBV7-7,ASSSGTSSDTQY
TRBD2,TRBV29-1,SVIIEDRDYNYRDVYEQY
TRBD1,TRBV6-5,ASSRTGGSTYEQY
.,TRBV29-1,SGGDSYETQY
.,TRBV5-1,ASRTRVRSYQETQY
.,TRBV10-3,AIRPQGGEQF
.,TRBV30,AWSSIYEQY
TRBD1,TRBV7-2,ASSPSGAGGSYGYT